This TCR beta chain was sequenced for a study of identical twins. Study findings and constraints: The models systematically underestimated how much out-of-frame TCR alpha was shared in monozygotic twins. Memory repertoires lacked the insertion deficit that abundant cord blood beta clonotypes showed.

V lost 4 bases and J 1 base, leaving 13 bases between the germline ends. This CDR3 is 15 amino acids long. Germline-derived CDR1 and CDR2 are LGHDT and YNNKEL (reference sequence). This clonotype was picked up a small number of times. No antigen is known for it. TCRdb used MiXCR to reprocess the 5' RACE reads, holding one entry per CDR3 protein. The sample lists nearly 900,000 distinct CDR3 sequences; approximately 13% were seen once. The same specimen was also included in a second study, on yellow fever vaccine responses in identical twins. This second report adds: On the reported evidence, twins' vaccine T cell responses seemed partly convergent and partly personalized.

Sequencing was performed on PBMCs. The rearrangement joins TRBV3-1 to TRBJ2-5, with D perhaps TRBD1 (6 bases). This receptor was taken from a young woman in good health. CDR3: CASSRSDRSQETQYF. CDR3 sequence (DNA): TGTGCCAGCAGCCGATCCGACAGGAGCCAAGAGACCCAGTACTTC.